The source of this T cell receptor (beta chain) is a study of T-cell reconstitution after alpha-beta-depleted transplantation in children. Study-wide points: Newly generated T cells supplied most T-cell counts and diversity one year post-transplant. Several hundred expanded graft clones reportedly gave rise to the alpha-beta T cells present about two months after transplant. Recipient T cells and thymic progenitors that survived gave rise to the high TCRbeta diversity observed at day 60 in some patients.

Researchers prepared the TCRbeta library using unique molecular identifiers, the study reports. TCRdb analysed the PCR reads with MiXCR anew, one entry per CDR3 protein. Seen here are about 980,000 distinct CDR3 sequences, about 31% observed once, and the top ten hold roughly 27%. The CDR3 is 13 amino acids. CDR1 SGHRS and CDR2 YFSETQ come from the germline V gene. V lost 7 bases and J lost 1; bases outside the gene matches: 3. A word on this clonotype: The antigen is not known.

Sequences were derived from PBMCs, mostly from graft donor cells, sampled 360 days after TCRalphabeta/CD19-depleted stem cell transplant. The receptor's source is a boy under two years old who had a stem cell transplant for SCID, so the T cells may come from the graft donor. The chain employs TRBV5-1 and TRBJ2-3; 7 nucleotides align to TRBD2. As DNA, the CDR3 is TGCGCCAGCGGCAGCGGGGGCACAGATACGCAGTATTTT. Its protein product is CASGSGGTDTQYF.